This T cell receptor beta chain was identified during a study of post-analysis software for immune sequencing data. Study-wide results and limits: Compared with controls, patients had more of five TRBV segments, including TRBV5-6, TRBV5-1 and TRBV20-1.

The CDR3 is 12 amino acids. Between the trimmed V and J ends, which lost 5 bases and 11 bases, there was a span of 15 bases. Concerning this clonotype itself: Its antigen remains unknown.

Unique molecular identifiers featured in each of the TCR beta cDNA libraries. TCRdb analysed the PCR reads with MiXCR anew, one entry per CDR3 protein. The data contain hundreds of thousands of distinct CDR3 sequences, roughly 27% of them singletons. The origin of this receptor is a girl under 18 with multiple sclerosis. The V and J genes are TRBV12-3 or TRBV12-4 and TRBJ1-1; D gene uncertain. The material sequenced was blood. The DNA for the CDR3 is TGTGCCAGCAGTCCAAGTGAAAGGCGGGCTTTCTTT. It yields the protein CASSPSERRAFF.